This TCR beta chain was observed in a study of beta chain features in type 1 diabetes. Trimming cost V 8 bases and J 5 bases, with 16 bases left between them. CDR1 and CDR2 (germline): MNHNS, SASEGT. The CDR3 runs 14 residues. What was sequenced were expressed TCRB transcripts, since all of the isolated RNA had been reverse transcribed. Deep immunoSEQ sequencing covered naive, central memory and regulatory T cell samples. Sequencing was performed with immunoSEQ multiplex PCR; in TCRdb, only in-frame clones are kept and a portion is missing. The profile shows tens of thousands of clones, just over 50% of them singletons. This clone was seen a few times.

The chain links TRBV6-1 to TRBJ1-5; no definite D call. Sample: Tregs from blood. This clonotype was sampled from a woman aged 18 to 35 in good health. The CDR3 DNA reads TGTGCCAGCTCACCTGGGAGGACGGATCAGCCCCAGCATTTT. Its translation is CASSPGRTDQPQHF.